These 10 T cell receptor beta chains came from one sample sequenced in a study of blood T cell repertoires in COVID-19. Generated by immunoSEQ multiplex PCR, the TCRdb table keeps only in-frame clones and is missing some. The sample holds 200,000 to 300,000 clones, around four fifths seen once. Material for sequencing was peripheral blood. The receptors originated from a man in his sixties with acute or convalescent COVID-19.

The chain recombines TRBV5-4 with TRBJ2-3; D is perhaps TRBD2 (6 bases). The CDR3 is 14 amino acids. Per germline, CDR1 SGHNT and CDR2 YYREEE (reference sequence). Trimming took 3 bases from V and 6 from J, leaving 14 bases between them. The CDR3 sequence is CASSSSERGDTQYF. In DNA, the CDR3 is TGTGCCAGCAGCTCTAGCGAACGAGGGGATACGCAGTATTTT.

The chain links TRBV27 to TRBJ1-5, with 7 bases identical to TRBD1. This CDR3 spans 14 amino acids. After removal of 3 bases from V and 7 bases from J, the junction contained 6 bases not matched to a gene. Germline V CDR1 and CDR2: MNHEY, SMNVEV (reference sequence). CDR3 sequence: CASSLTGIGQPQHF. The CDR3 nucleotides read TGTGCCAGCAGTTTGACAGGGATAGGACAGCCCCAGCATTTT.

Concerning this clone: A read error may produce the germline difference seen at one junction end. The gene calls are TRBV11-2 and TRBJ1-5; D remains unclear. CDR3 length: 14 residues. Germline CDR1 reads SGHAT; CDR2 reads FQNNGV. The CDR3 sequence is CASSIDPTAEPQHF. The CDR3 region has the DNA TGTGCCAGCAGCATAGACCCAACAGCCGAGCCCCAGCATTTT.

J is TRBJ2-3 and V is TRBV11-2, with TRBD2 as a possible D gene (5 bases). This CDR3 has 12 amino acids. Germline CDR1 is SGHAT and CDR2 is FQNNGV. Trimming left V 5 bases short and J 6 bases short, with 9 bases between. In nucleotides, the CDR3 is TGTGCCAGCAGCCCGCAGCGGGATACGCAGTATTTT. Translation gives CASSPQRDTQYF.

The gene calls are TRBV4-1 and TRBJ1-2, with 8 bases matching TRBD1. CDR3 length equals 16 residues. The J segment lost 4 bases and the V segment lost 0 bases, leaving 7 bases of the junction unmatched. Germline V CDR1 and CDR2: MGHRA, YSYEKL. The CDR3 loop reads CASSQDLVGTGYGYTF. The CDR3 DNA sequence: TGCGCCAGCAGCCAAGATTTGGTCGGGACAGGCTATGGCTACACCTTC.

The CDR3 here is CASSSNRVDHGYTF. Written as DNA, the CDR3 is TGTGCCAGCAGCTCCAACAGGGTCGACCATGGCTACACCTTC. This chain connects TRBV7-6 to TRBJ1-2; D is possibly TRBD1 (6 bases). Between the trimmed V and J ends, which lost 4 bases and 6 bases, there was a span of 15 bases. CDR3 length: 14 amino acids. Germline V gene lookup returns CDR1 SGHVS and CDR2 FNYEAQ. Based on the CDR3 plus reference TRBV7-6 and TRBJ1-2, the full variable domain is GAGVSQSPRYKVTKRGQDVALRCDPISGHVSLYWYRQALGQGPEFLTYFNYEAQQDKSGLPNDRFSAERPEGSISTLTIQRTEQRDSAMYRCASSSNRVDHGYTFGSGTRLTVV.

The chain employs TRBV7-2 and TRBJ2-5, with 7 bases aligning to TRBD1. Germline lookup yields CDR1 SGHTA and CDR2 FQGNSA. V trimming: 4 bases; J trimming: 5 bases; junction bases outside the gene matches: 4. The CDR3 extends over 13 amino acids. Here the CDR3 reads CASSSGTAETQYF. In nucleotides, the CDR3 is TGTGCCAGCAGCTCCGGGACAGCTGAGACCCAGTACTTC.

The rearrangement uses TRBV9 and TRBJ1-2, with unresolved D. The CDR3 is 13 residues long. Germline CDR1 SGDLS, CDR2 YYNGEE. Trimming stripped 0 bases from V and 5 bases from J, with 8 bases between. The CDR3 spells CASSVAGRYGYTF. The CDR3 DNA reads TGTGCCAGCAGCGTAGCTGGCAGATATGGCTACACCTTC.

The V and J genes are TRBV30 and TRBJ2-3; the D gene is possibly TRBD2 (6 bases). V was pared by 4 bases and J by 6 bases, with 14 bases between. Germline V lookup: CDR1 GTSNPN, CDR2 SVGIG (reference sequence). This CDR3 spans 13 amino acids. DNA of the CDR3: TGTGCCTGGACCCTAGCGTTGAGGGATACGCAGTATTTT. Translating it yields CAWTLALRDTQYF.

This chain links TRBV29-1 with TRBJ1-1, with a tentative D call TRBD1 (5 bases). The V end was cut by 4 bases, the J end by 0 bases, with 15 bases between. This CDR3 contains 15 residues. In germline, CDR1 is SQVTM, CDR2 ANQGSEA. The CDR3 region is CSVADKGGVNTEAFF. The CDR3 coding sequence is TGCAGCGTTGCTGACAAGGGAGGGGTGAACACTGAAGCTTTCTTT.